This TCR beta chain was identified during a study of cytomegalovirus exposure and HLA in healthy donors. This clone is a singleton in its sample. The antigen is undetermined. The study's findings and limits: As immune exposure information, only CMV serostatus was available.

In germline, CDR1 is WNHNN, CDR2 SYGVQD (reference sequence). Between the trimmed V and J ends, which lost 6 bases and 2 bases, there was a span of 19 bases. The CDR3 covers 16 residues. The PCR was carried out with 60 Vbeta primers and 13 Jbeta primers. Method: immunoSEQ multiplex PCR; TCRdb's copy keeps in-frame clones and lacks some. The sample records about 160,000 clones, about 82% being singletons. The gene calls are TRBV10-1 and TRBJ1-2; D is perhaps TRBD1 (5 bases). The source is a young woman in good health and CMV-seropositive. Sequenced sample: PBMCs. This CDR3 reads CASSHWGVGGNYGYTF. The CDR3, as DNA: TGCGCCAGCAGCCACTGGGGGGTGGGCGGAAACTATGGCTACACCTTC.